This record concerns one T cell receptor (beta chain) sequence. One end of the junction does not line up with germline, which may come from a read error. Germline assignment: CDR1 SGHAT and CDR2 FQNNGV. The CDR3 totals 19 residues. These data come from a study of blood T cell repertoires in COVID-19. Overall study: Acute and convalescent COVID-19 specimens originated in the United States, Italy and Spain.

Authors' analysis steps: Nucleated cell number was recorded as an estimate derived from reference gene primer amplification. Assay: immunoSEQ multiplex PCR; the TCRdb copy retains only in-frame clones and omits some. The D gene and trimming were derived from the DNA, and the V and J assignments and clone size from that table. Found here are around 260,000 clones, about nine tenths of them singletons; the top ten hold roughly 4%. This TCR was sampled from a man between 60 and 75 years old who had recovered from COVID-19. The rearrangement joins TRBV11-2 to TRBJ1-1; 8 bases line up with TRBD1. The material sequenced was peripheral blood. CDR3 nucleotides: TGTGCCAGCAGCTTAGATGGGGCAGGGGGCGGAGGGAGAACACTGAAAATGGTCTTT. Translated: CASSLDGAGGGGRTLKMVF. The whole variable domain, remainder taken from reference TRBV11-2 and TRBJ1-1, is EAGVAQSPRYKIIEKRQSVAFWCNPISGHATLYWYQQILGQGPKLLIQFQNNGVVDDSQLPKDRFSAERLKGVDSTLKIQPAKLEDSAVYLCASSLDGAGGGGRTLKMVFGQGTRLTVV.